These 20 T cell receptor beta chains came from one sample sequenced in a study of shared clonotypes between healthy human individuals. The protocol was immunoSEQ multiplex PCR, while the TCRdb copy is restricted to in-frame clones and leaves out a portion. This table holds millions of clones, over 85% found once. Material for sequencing was naive CD4+ T cells sorted from blood. Subset here: CD45RA+ positively selected. The receptors derive from a man between 18 and 29 years old in good health.

This chain uses TRBV30 with TRBJ2-1, with D hard to call. Germline values: CDR1 GTSNPN, CDR2 SVGIG (reference sequence). The CDR3 consists of 11 residues. Between the trimmed V and J ends, which lost 0 bases and 10 bases, there was a span of 7 bases. The CDR3 DNA sequence: TGTGCCTGGAGTGTAACCGGCGAGCAGTTCTTC. Its translation: CAWSVTGEQFF.

CDR3 in DNA: TGTGCCAGCAGGGACAGGATATACAATGAGCAGTTCTTC. Protein sequence: CASRDRIYNEQFF. The V call is TRBV2, the J call TRBJ2-1; 7 bases map to TRBD1. Germline CDR1 is SNHLY and CDR2 is FYNNEI. V trimming: 6 bases; J trimming: 4 bases; junction bases outside the gene matches: 3. The CDR3 runs to 13 residues.

This chain connects TRBV28 to TRBJ1-1, with 7 nucleotides matching TRBD1. Germline V gene lookup returns CDR1 MDHEN and CDR2 SYDVKM. The length of the CDR3 is 14 residues. V gave up 6 bases and J gave up 4 bases; unmatched junction bases: 8. The CDR3 loop reads CASRQGITSTEAFF. Written as DNA, the CDR3 is TGTGCCAGCAGACAGGGGATAACTAGCACTGAAGCTTTCTTT. Supplemented by reference TRBV28 and TRBJ1-1, the full variable domain reads DVKVTQSSRYLVKRTGEKVFLECVQDMDHENMFWYRQDPGLGLRLIYFSYDVKMKEKGDIPEGYSVSREKKERFSLILESASTNQTSMYLCASRQGITSTEAFFGQGTRLTVV.

This chain joins TRBV23-1 and TRBJ2-7, with 7 bases aligning to TRBD1. TRBV23-1 is an open reading frame whose function is uncertain. V lost 3 bases to trimming and J lost 2 bases; unmatched junction nucleotides: 10. This CDR3 has 16 residues. Here the CDR3 DNA reads TGCGCCAGCAGTCACCCAGACAGGGTGTGCACCTACGAGCAGTACTTC. This gives the protein CASSHPDRVCTYEQYF.

The chain carries TRBV14 and TRBJ1-6, with 7 nucleotides matching TRBD1. Germline-derived CDR1 and CDR2 are SGHDN and FVKESK. This CDR3 contains 15 residues. V lost 4 bases and J lost 3; bases outside the gene matches: 3. The chain's CDR3 is CASSPTGDYNSPLHF. In DNA, the CDR3 is TGTGCCAGCAGCCCAACAGGGGACTATAATTCACCCCTCCACTTT.

The chain is built from TRBV6-5 and TRBJ2-7, with 8 positions matching TRBD2. This CDR3 has 14 amino acids. Germline V gives CDR1 MNHEY, CDR2 SVGAGI. The V and J ends lost 0 bases and 13 bases, in that order; junction bases with no gene match: 11. CDR3 bases: TGTGCCAGCAGTTACTCGTCAGCGGGAGTAACTGGATACTTC. Its protein is CASSYSSAGVTGYF.

This clone has a single count. The chain joins TRBV5-4 to TRBJ1-2; the D is unclear. V was trimmed by 4 bases and J by 1 base, leaving 17 bases between them. The CDR3 is 16 residues long. CDR1 is SGHNT and CDR2 is YYREEE in the germline V gene (reference sequence). CDR3 residues: CASSIGLTEGNYGYTF. The DNA of the CDR3 is TGTGCCAGCAGCATCGGCCTAACCGAGGGTAACTATGGCTACACCTTC.

CDR3 sequence reads: CASSGMGALNTEAFF. CDR3 sequence (DNA): TGTGCCAGCAGCGGCATGGGGGCCCTGAACACTGAAGCTTTCTTT. The J gene is TRBJ1-1, the V gene TRBV5-4; a weak D match, TRBD1 (6 bases). This CDR3 has 15 amino acids. V gave up 4 bases and J gave up 0 bases, with 13 bases separating them. Germline-derived CDR1 and CDR2 are SGHNT and YYREEE (reference sequence). Full variable domain (missing parts from reference TRBV5-4 and TRBJ1-1): ETGVTQSPTHLIKTRGQQVTLRCSSQSGHNTVSWYQQALGQGPQFIFQYYREEENGRGNFPPRFSGLQFPNYSSELNVNALELDDSALYLCASSGMGALNTEAFFGQGTRLTVV.

Concerning this clone itself: A read error may produce the germline difference seen at one junction end. The chain is built from TRBV6-1 and TRBJ2-7; TRBD1 matches at 7 bases. Germline V gives CDR1 MNHNS, CDR2 SASEGT. The CDR3 extends over 11 amino acids. As DNA, the CDR3 is TGTGCCAGCAGAGAGACAGGGCCGGGAAACTTC. It is translated as CASRETGPGNF.

This sequence joins TRBV30 and TRBJ2-1, with D perhaps TRBD2 (6 bases). The CDR3 totals 13 residues. CDR1 and CDR2 from the germline V gene are GTSNPN and SVGIG (reference sequence). The V end was cut by 2 bases, the J end by 8 bases, with 13 bases between. This chain's CDR3 is CAWSSGRGYEQFF. CDR3 nucleotide sequence: TGTGCCTGGAGTTCCGGTCGGGGGTATGAGCAGTTCTTC.

The chain carries TRBV7-8 and TRBJ2-7; 10 bases map to TRBD2. The V gene end was trimmed by 5 bases and the J gene end by 3 bases; junction bases not matched to a gene: 7. The length of the CDR3 is 15 residues. CDR1 is SGHVS and CDR2 is FQNEAQ in the germline V gene. CDR3 sequence: CASSARTSGFYEQYF. The CDR3 bases are TGTGCCAGCAGCGCCCGGACTAGCGGTTTCTACGAGCAGTACTTC.

This clone was observed a single time. The gene calls are TRBV7-2 and TRBJ2-5; D call uncertain. V was shortened by 0 bases and J by 1 base, with 3 bases between the two germline ends. There are 13 residues in the CDR3. Germline lookup yields CDR1 SGHTA and CDR2 FQGNSA. The CDR3 here is CASSLAPQETQYF. The DNA for the CDR3 is TGTGCCAGCAGCTTAGCCCCCCAAGAGACCCAGTACTTC.

The genes are TRBV5-4 and TRBJ2-1; TRBD1 matches at 7 bases. The CDR3 runs 14 residues. Germline CDR1 reads SGHNT; CDR2 reads YYREEE (reference sequence). The junction had 6 bases not matched to a gene; V was cut back by 0 bases and J by 9 bases. The CDR3 nucleotides are TGTGCCAGCAGCTTGGCGGACAGGTCCGCTGAGCAGTTCTTC. It codes for CASSLADRSAEQFF.

The CDR3 region is CSVSRQKTYEQYF. CDR3 nucleotide sequence: TGCAGCGTTTCGAGGCAGAAGACCTACGAGCAGTACTTC. V and J are TRBV29-1 and TRBJ2-7; D unresolved. The CDR3 sequence is 13 residues long. Trimming removed 5 bases at V and 2 bases at J, with 13 bases between. Germline V gives CDR1 SQVTM, CDR2 ANQGSEA.

The V gene is TRBV6-5, the J gene TRBJ1-1; 11 bases are a match to TRBD1. Germline CDR1 and CDR2: MNHEY and SVGAGI. V dropped 5 bases and J dropped 4; count of bases not matched to a gene: 6. The CDR3 has 15 amino acids. CDR3 nucleotide sequence: TGTGCCAGCAGTCGACAAGGGACAGGGGGCACTGAAGCTTTCTTT. Its translation: CASSRQGTGGTEAFF.

Worth noting for this clone: Other DNA sequences within the sample encode an identical CDR3. The chain has TRBV30 and TRBJ2-3; D gene ambiguous. The CDR3 spans 12 residues. The germline CDR1 and CDR2 sequences are GTSNPN and SVGIG (reference sequence). The V and J ends lost 0 bases and 6 bases respectively, with 7 bases between them. This CDR3 is CAWSVSGDTQYF. The CDR3, as DNA: TGTGCCTGGAGTGTATCCGGGGATACGCAGTATTTT.

In the case of this clone: Additional DNA sequences in this sample encode the identical CDR3. The chain is built from TRBV29-1 and TRBJ2-7, with D maybe TRBD1 (5 bases). CDR1 SQVTM and CDR2 ANQGSEA come from the germline V gene. The CDR3 runs to 11 residues. Trimming stripped 4 bases from V and 5 bases from J, with 9 bases between. The CDR3 coding sequence is TGCAGCGTTGGTCAGGGTAACGAGCAGTACTTC. Residues: CSVGQGNEQYF.

This chain uses TRBV5-1 with TRBJ1-3; D call uncertain. This CDR3 contains 15 residues. Germline CDR1 SGHRS, CDR2 YFSETQ. V lost 5 bases to trimming and J lost 0 bases, with 12 bases between them. In nucleotides, the CDR3 is TGCGCCAGCAGTGCGACCGGGAACTCTGGAAACACCATATATTTT. Its translation: CASSATGNSGNTIYF.

CDR3 region: CASTIADRGGETQYF. The CDR3 DNA reads TGTGCCAGCACCATAGCCGACAGGGGGGGAGAGACCCAGTACTTC. The V gene is TRBV5-6, the J gene TRBJ2-5; 9 nucleotides match TRBD1. Trimming removed 6 bases from V and 4 bases from J; junction bases left unmatched: 10. CDR1 is SGHDT, CDR2 YYEEEE, per germline. The CDR3 is made up of 15 amino acids.

The J gene is TRBJ2-3, the V gene TRBV2; TRBD2 agrees at 14 bases. This CDR3 contains 19 residues. Per germline, CDR1 SNHLY and CDR2 FYNNEI. Unmatched junction bases numbered 18, after V lost 8 bases and J lost 5 bases. The CDR3 here is CASGQVTLTSGGAGDTQYF. The CDR3, as DNA: TGTGCCAGCGGACAGGTCACGCTGACTAGCGGGGGGGCTGGAGATACGCAGTATTTT.